The rows below give T cell receptor beta chains drawn from one sample of a study of blood T cell repertoires in COVID-19. Method: immunoSEQ multiplex PCR; TCRdb's copy keeps in-frame clones and lacks some. This table holds around 85,000 clones, almost 90% found once. Source material: peripheral blood. The receptors were gathered from a woman older than 75 with active or convalescent COVID-19. The CDR3 runs from the conserved cysteine through the conserved F or W. D genes are given only for firm matches. Size is omitted from some rows. Given values are once, few, many or a class for expanded clones.

length: 14
J: TRBJ1-5
D: .
V: TRBV28
size: .
CDR3: CASSPQISNQPQHF
DNA: TGTGCCAGCAGTCCCCAGATTAGCAATCAGCCCCAGCATTTT

length: 16
J: TRBJ2-1
D: TRBD2
V: TRBV27
size: .
CDR3: CASSSPGTSGDNEQFF
DNA: TGTGCCAGCAGTTCCCCCGGGACTAGCGGAGATAATGAGCAGTTCTTC

length: 14
J: TRBJ1-6
D: .
V: TRBV5-4
size: .
CDR3: CASNSGFQDSPLHF
DNA: TGTGCCAGCAATTCAGGGTTTCAGGATTCACCCCTCCACTTT

length: 15
J: TRBJ1-1
D: .
V: TRBV6-6
size: .
CDR3: CASSRPVPRVTEAFF
DNA: TGTGCCAGCAGTCGGCCGGTTCCCCGTGTCACTGAAGCTTTCTTT

length: 17
J: TRBJ1-4
D: TRBD1
V: TRBV30
size: .
CDR3: CAWSLTSQGGSNEKLFF
DNA: TGTGCCTGGAGTCTCACCTCCCAGGGGGGCTCTAATGAAAAACTGTTTTTT

length: 13
J: TRBJ1-1
D: .
V: TRBV11-2
size: .
CDR3: CASGNTWTFEAFF
DNA: TGTGCCAGCGGAAATACTTGGACTTTTGAAGCTTTCTTT

length: 20
J: TRBJ2-1
D: TRBD2
V: TRBV4-2
size: few
CDR3: CASSQDSATSGLSSYNEQFF
DNA: TGTGCCAGCAGCCAAGATTCGGCGACTAGCGGGCTGAGCTCCTACAATGAGCAGTTCTTC

length: 15
J: TRBJ1-1
D: TRBD1
V: TRBV28
size: .
CDR3: CASSDTGSGGTEAFF
DNA: TGTGCCAGCAGTGATACAGGGTCAGGGGGAACTGAAGCTTTCTTT

length: 16
J: TRBJ2-7
D: TRBD1
V: TRBV5-1
size: once
CDR3: CASSLPLQGQSDEQYF
DNA: TGCGCCAGCAGCTTACCCTTACAGGGACAGTCCGACGAGCAGTACTTC

length: 14
J: TRBJ2-1
D: .
V: TRBV11-2
size: .
CDR3: CASSQQLADNEQFF
DNA: TGTGCCAGCAGCCAACAACTAGCCGACAATGAGCAGTTCTTC

length: 13
J: TRBJ2-3
D: .
V: TRBV7-9
size: .
CDR3: CASTSWGTDTQYF
DNA: TGTGCCAGCACTAGCTGGGGCACAGATACGCAGTATTTT

length: 14
J: TRBJ2-7
D: .
V: TRBV5-5
size: .
CDR3: CASSLDPHTYEQYF
DNA: TGTGCCAGCAGCTTGGATCCACATACCTACGAGCAGTACTTC

length: 14
J: TRBJ2-7
D: .
V: TRBV25-1
size: .
CDR3: CASSETGLQNEQYF
DNA: TGTGCCAGCAGTGAGACAGGCCTACAGAACGAGCAGTACTTC

length: 16
J: TRBJ2-2
D: TRBD1
V: TRBV27
size: .
CDR3: CASSRTGPPNTGELFF
DNA: TGTGCCAGCAGCCGGACAGGGCCCCCGAACACCGGGGAGCTGTTTTTT

length: 15
J: TRBJ1-3
D: TRBD1
V: TRBV27
size: .
CDR3: CASSRFGQGGNTIYF
DNA: TGTGCCAGCAGCCGATTCGGACAGGGAGGAAACACCATATATTTT

length: 14
J: TRBJ1-1
D: TRBD1
V: TRBV6-5
size: .
CDR3: CASSLQGSNTEAFF
DNA: TGTGCCAGCAGTCTACAGGGGTCGAACACTGAAGCTTTCTTT

length: 13
J: TRBJ1-2
D: .
V: TRBV7-2
size: .
CDR3: CASSTDRRYGYTF
DNA: TGTGCCAGCAGCACCGACAGAAGATATGGCTACACCTTC

length: 15
J: TRBJ1-1
D: .
V: TRBV2
size: .
CDR3: CASSPQGIRNTEAFF
DNA: TGTGCCAGCAGTCCCCAGGGGATAAGGAACACTGAAGCTTTCTTT

length: 12
J: TRBJ2-2
D: .
V: TRBV27
size: .
CDR3: CASSLFSGELFF
DNA: TGTGCCAGCAGTTTATTCTCCGGGGAGCTGTTTTTT

length: 17
J: TRBJ1-5
D: .
V: TRBV19
size: .
CDR3: CASSPLAGGTSNQPQHF
DNA: TGTGCCAGTAGTCCCTTGGCCGGGGGAACTAGCAATCAGCCCCAGCATTTT

length: 14
J: TRBJ2-1
D: .
V: TRBV28
size: .
CDR3: CASRPQSFYNEQFF
DNA: TGTGCCAGCAGACCACAGTCCTTTTACAATGAGCAGTTCTTC

length: 14
J: TRBJ1-2
D: TRBD1
V: TRBV6-5
size: .
CDR3: CASSKGQWVHGYTF
DNA: TGTGCCAGCAGTAAGGGACAGTGGGTTCATGGCTACACCTTC

length: 15
J: TRBJ2-3
D: .
V: TRBV28
size: .
CDR3: CASREGTSYTDTQYF
DNA: TGTGCCAGCCGAGAGGGGACTTCTTACACAGATACGCAGTATTTT

length: 13
J: TRBJ1-1
D: TRBD1
V: TRBV10-1
size: once
CDR3: CASSWDSQQEAFF
DNA: TGCGCCAGCAGTTGGGACAGTCAACAAGAAGCTTTCTTT

length: 16
J: TRBJ1-1
D: .
V: TRBV5-1
size: few
CDR3: CASSLGLGGRNTEAFF
DNA: TGCGCCAGCAGCTTGGGACTGGGGGGAAGGAACACTGAAGCTTTCTTT

length: 14
J: TRBJ2-7
D: TRBD1
V: TRBV7-2
size: .
CDR3: CASSINGQGYEQYF
DNA: TGTGCCAGCAGCATAAACGGACAGGGCTACGAGCAGTACTTC

length: 11
J: TRBJ2-2
D: .
V: TRBV20-1
size: .
CDR3: CSATTQRELFF
DNA: TGCAGTGCTACTACGCAAAGGGAGCTGTTTTTT

length: 15
J: TRBJ2-7
D: TRBD2
V: TRBV5-4
size: .
CDR3: CASSLGLAASAEQYF
DNA: TGTGCCAGCAGCTTGGGACTAGCGGCCTCCGCCGAGCAGTACTTC

length: 16
J: TRBJ1-5
D: TRBD1
V: TRBV3-1/TRBV3-2
size: .
CDR3: CASSPTGEGYDQPQHF
DNA: TGTGCCAGCAGCCCAACAGGGGAAGGGTACGATCAGCCCCAGCATTTT

length: 13
J: TRBJ2-5
D: .
V: TRBV2
size: .
CDR3: CASTGGQGETQYF
DNA: TGTGCCAGCACCGGGGGGCAGGGAGAGACCCAGTACTTC

length: 13
J: TRBJ1-2
D: TRBD1
V: TRBV6-5
size: .
CDR3: CASNPGGGYGYTF
DNA: TGTGCCAGCAATCCAGGGGGTGGCTATGGCTACACCTTC

length: 15
J: TRBJ1-2
D: .
V: TRBV6-5
size: .
CDR3: CASRGPSQDASDYTF
DNA: TGTGCCAGCAGAGGCCCTAGCCAAGACGCGTCCGACTACACCTTC

length: 12
J: TRBJ2-5
D: .
V: TRBV2
size: .
CDR3: CASNKYQETQYF
DNA: TGTGCCAGCAACAAGTACCAAGAGACCCAGTACTTC

length: 14
J: TRBJ2-2
D: .
V: TRBV5-6
size: .
CDR3: CASSFVINTGELFF
DNA: TGTGCCAGCAGCTTCGTTATAAACACCGGGGAGCTGTTTTTT

length: 13
J: TRBJ2-3
D: .
V: TRBV27
size: .
CDR3: CASSRRGTDTQYF
DNA: TGTGCCAGCAGTCGGAGGGGAACAGATACGCAGTATTTT

length: 15
J: TRBJ1-1
D: .
V: TRBV18
size: .
CDR3: CASSPQTVSNTEAFF
DNA: TGTGCCAGCTCACCGCAAACTGTCTCGAACACTGAAGCTTTCTTT

length: 16
J: TRBJ1-5
D: .
V: TRBV6-2/TRBV6-3
size: .
CDR3: CASSLDRPITNQPQHF
DNA: TGTGCCAGCAGTCTCGACAGACCTATAACCAATCAGCCCCAGCATTTT

length: 16
J: TRBJ2-2
D: TRBD2
V: TRBV11-3
size: .
CDR3: CAKISSGRPRTGELFF
DNA: TGTGCCAAAATATCTAGCGGGAGACCGAGAACCGGGGAGCTGTTTTTT

length: 15
J: TRBJ1-4
D: .
V: TRBV19
size: .
CDR3: CASSMGGQLNEKLFF
DNA: TGTGCCAGTAGTATGGGGGGGCAGCTTAATGAAAAACTGTTTTTT

length: 14
J: TRBJ1-1
D: TRBD1
V: TRBV7-8
size: .
CDR3: CASSLDRVNTEAFF
DNA: TGTGCCAGCAGCTTGGACAGGGTGAACACTGAAGCTTTCTTT